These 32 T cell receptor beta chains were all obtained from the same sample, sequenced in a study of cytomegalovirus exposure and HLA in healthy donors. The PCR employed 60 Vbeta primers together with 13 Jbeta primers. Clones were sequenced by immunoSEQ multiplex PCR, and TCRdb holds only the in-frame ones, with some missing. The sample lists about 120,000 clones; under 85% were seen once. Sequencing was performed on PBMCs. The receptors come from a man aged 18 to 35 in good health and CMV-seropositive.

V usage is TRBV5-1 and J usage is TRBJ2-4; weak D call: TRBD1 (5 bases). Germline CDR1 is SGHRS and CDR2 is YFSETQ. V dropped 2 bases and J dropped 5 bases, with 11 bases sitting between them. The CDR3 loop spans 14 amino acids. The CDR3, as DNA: TGCGCCAGCAGCTTAGACAGTTACCAAAACATTCAGTACTTC. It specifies CASSLDSYQNIQYF.

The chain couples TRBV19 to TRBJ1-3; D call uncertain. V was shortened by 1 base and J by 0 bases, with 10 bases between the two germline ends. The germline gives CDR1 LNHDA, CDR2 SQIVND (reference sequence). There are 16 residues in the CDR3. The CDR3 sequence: CASSIVAYSSGNTIYF. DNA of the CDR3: TGTGCCAGTAGTATAGTGGCCTACAGCTCTGGAAACACCATATATTTT.

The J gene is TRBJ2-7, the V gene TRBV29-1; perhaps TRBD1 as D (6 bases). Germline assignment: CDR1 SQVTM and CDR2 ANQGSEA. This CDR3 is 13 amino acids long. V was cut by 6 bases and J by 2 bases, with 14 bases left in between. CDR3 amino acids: CSVDIGTTYEQYF. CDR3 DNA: TGCAGCGTGGACATCGGGACAACCTACGAGCAGTACTTC.

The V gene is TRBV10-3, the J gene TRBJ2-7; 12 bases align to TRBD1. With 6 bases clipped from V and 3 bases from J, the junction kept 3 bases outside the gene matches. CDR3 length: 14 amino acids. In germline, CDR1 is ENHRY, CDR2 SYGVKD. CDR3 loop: CAISGTGGGYEQYF. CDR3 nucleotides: TGTGCCATCAGCGGGACAGGGGGCGGCTACGAGCAGTACTTC.

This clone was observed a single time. The CDR3 sequence: CASSPGAGGRMGTEAFF. DNA for the CDR3: TGTGCCAGCTCACCAGGGGCAGGGGGCCGTATGGGCACTGAAGCTTTCTTT. The chain recombines TRBV18 with TRBJ1-1; 8 bases align to TRBD1. This CDR3 region has 17 residues. Trimming cost V 2 bases and J 4 bases; bases outside gene matches: 12. Germline values: CDR1 KGHSH, CDR2 LQKENI.

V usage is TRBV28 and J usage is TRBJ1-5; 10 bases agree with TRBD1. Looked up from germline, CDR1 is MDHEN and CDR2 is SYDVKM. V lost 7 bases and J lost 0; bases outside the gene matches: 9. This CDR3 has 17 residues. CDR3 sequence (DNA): TGTGCCAGCAAAACGACAGGGGGCCTTTATAGCAATCAGCCCCAGCATTTT. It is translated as CASKTTGGLYSNQPQHF.

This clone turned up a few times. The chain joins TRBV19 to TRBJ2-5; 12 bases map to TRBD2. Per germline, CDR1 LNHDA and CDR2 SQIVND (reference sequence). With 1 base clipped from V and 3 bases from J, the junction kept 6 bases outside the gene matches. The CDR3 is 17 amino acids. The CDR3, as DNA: TGTGCCAGTAGTATAGTCCCTAGCGGGAGGGCCGAAGAGACCCAGTACTTC. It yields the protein CASSIVPSGRAEETQYF. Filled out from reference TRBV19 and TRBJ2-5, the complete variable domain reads DGGITQSPKYLFRKEGQNVTLSCEQNLNHDAMYWYRQDPGQGLRLIYYSQIVNDFQKGDIAEGYSVSREKKESFPLTVTSAQKNPTAFYLCASSIVPSGRAEETQYFGPGTRLLVL.

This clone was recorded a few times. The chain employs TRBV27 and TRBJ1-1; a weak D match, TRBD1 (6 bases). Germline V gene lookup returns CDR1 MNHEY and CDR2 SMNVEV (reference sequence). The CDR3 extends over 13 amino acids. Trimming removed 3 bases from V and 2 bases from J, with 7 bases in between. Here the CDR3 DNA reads TGTGCCAGCAGTTTGGACAGTAACACTGAAGCTTTCTTT. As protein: CASSLDSNTEAFF.

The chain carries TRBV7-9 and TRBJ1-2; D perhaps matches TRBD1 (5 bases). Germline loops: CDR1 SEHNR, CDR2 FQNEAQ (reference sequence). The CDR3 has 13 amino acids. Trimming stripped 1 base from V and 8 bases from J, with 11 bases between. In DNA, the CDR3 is TGTGCCAGCAGCTTAGTGGCGGGGGGAGGCTACACCTTC. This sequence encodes CASSLVAGGGYTF.

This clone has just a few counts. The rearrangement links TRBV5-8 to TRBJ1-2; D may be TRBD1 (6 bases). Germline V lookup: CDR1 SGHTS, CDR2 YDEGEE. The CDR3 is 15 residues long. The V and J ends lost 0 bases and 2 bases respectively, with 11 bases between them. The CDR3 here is CASSLGTVFNYGYTF. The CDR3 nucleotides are TGTGCCAGCAGCTTGGGGACAGTGTTCAACTATGGCTACACCTTC.

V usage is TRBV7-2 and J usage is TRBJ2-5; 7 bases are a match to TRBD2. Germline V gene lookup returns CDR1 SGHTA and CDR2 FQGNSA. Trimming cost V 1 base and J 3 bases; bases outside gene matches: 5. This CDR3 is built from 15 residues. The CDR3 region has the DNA TGTGCCAGCAGCTTAGGGGGGGGACTCAAAGAGACCCAGTACTTC. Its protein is CASSLGGGLKETQYF.

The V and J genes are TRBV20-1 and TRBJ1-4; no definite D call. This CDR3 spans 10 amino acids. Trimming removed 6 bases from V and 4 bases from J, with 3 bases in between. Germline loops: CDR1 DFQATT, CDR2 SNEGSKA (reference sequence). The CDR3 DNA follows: TGCAGTGCCGTTAATGAAAAACTGTTTTTT. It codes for CSAVNEKLFF.

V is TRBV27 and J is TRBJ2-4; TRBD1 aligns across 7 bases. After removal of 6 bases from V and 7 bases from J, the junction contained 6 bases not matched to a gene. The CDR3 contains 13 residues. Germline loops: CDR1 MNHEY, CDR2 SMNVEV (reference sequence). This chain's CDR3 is CASSPTGVNIQYF. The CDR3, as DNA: TGTGCCAGCAGCCCAACAGGGGTGAACATTCAGTACTTC.

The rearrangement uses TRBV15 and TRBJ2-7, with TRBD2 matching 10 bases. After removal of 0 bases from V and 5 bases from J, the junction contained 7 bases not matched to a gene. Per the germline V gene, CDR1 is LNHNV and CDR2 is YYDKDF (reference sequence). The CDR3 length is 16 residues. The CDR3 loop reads CATSRDLAGAFHEQYF. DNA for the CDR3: TGTGCCACCAGCAGAGATCTAGCGGGAGCCTTCCACGAGCAGTACTTC.

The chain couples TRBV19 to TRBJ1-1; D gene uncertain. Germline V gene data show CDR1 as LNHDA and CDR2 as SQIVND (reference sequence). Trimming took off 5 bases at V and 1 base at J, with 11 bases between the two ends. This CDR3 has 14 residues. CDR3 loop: CASSEGLSNTEAFF. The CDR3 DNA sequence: TGTGCCAGTAGTGAAGGACTGTCGAACACTGAAGCTTTCTTT.

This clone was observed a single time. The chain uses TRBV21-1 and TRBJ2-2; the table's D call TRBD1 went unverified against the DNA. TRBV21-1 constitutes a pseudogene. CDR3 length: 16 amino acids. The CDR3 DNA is TGTGCCAGCAGTAAGGAGGGGGACAGGGCAGCCGGGGAGCTGTTTTTT. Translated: CASSKEGDRAAGELFF.

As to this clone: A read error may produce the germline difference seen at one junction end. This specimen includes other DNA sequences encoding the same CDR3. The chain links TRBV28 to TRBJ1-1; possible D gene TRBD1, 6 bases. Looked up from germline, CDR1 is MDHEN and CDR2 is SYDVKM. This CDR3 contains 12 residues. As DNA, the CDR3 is TGTGCCACCGGACAGCTGAACACTGAGGCTTTCTTT. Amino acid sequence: CATGQLNTEAFF.

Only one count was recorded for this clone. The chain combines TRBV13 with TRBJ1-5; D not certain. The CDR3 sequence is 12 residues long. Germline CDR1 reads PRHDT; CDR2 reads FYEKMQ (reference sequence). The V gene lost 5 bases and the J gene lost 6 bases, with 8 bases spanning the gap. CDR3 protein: CASSPRGQPQHF. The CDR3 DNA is TGTGCCAGCAGCCCCCGGGGTCAGCCCCAGCATTTT.

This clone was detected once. Here the CDR3 DNA reads TGTGCCAGCAGCTTACGGTGGGAGCTCGGGGAGCTGTTTTTT. This translates into CASSLRWELGELFF. V usage is TRBV7-2 and J usage is TRBJ2-2; a possible D gene is TRBD2 (5 bases). V was cut by 2 bases and J by 7 bases, with 11 bases left in between. The V gene's germline CDR1 is SGHTA and CDR2 FQGNSA. The CDR3 covers 14 residues.

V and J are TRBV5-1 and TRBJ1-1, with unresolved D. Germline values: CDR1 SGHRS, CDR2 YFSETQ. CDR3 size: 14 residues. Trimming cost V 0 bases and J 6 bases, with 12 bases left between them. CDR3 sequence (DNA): TGCGCCAGCAGCTTGGATCTTTCGAGGCCTGAAGCTTTCTTT. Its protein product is CASSLDLSRPEAFF. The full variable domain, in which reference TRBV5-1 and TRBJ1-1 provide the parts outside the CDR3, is KAGVTQTPRYLIKTRGQQVTLSCSPISGHRSVSWYQQTPGQGLQFLFEYFSETQRNKGNFPGRFSGRQFSNSRSEMNVSTLELGDSALYLCASSLDLSRPEAFFGQGTRLTVV.

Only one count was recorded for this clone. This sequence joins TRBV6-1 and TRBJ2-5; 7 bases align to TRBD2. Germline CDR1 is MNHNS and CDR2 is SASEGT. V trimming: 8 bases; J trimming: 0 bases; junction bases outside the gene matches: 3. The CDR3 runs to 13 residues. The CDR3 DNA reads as TGTGCCAGCGGACGGGGGGACCAAGAGACCCAGTACTTC. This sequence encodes CASGRGDQETQYF.

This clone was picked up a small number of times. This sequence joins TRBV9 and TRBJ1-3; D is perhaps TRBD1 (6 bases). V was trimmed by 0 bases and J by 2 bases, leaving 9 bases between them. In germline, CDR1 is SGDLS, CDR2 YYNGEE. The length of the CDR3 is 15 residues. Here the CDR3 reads CASSVESGAGNTIYF. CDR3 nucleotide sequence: TGTGCCAGCAGCGTAGAATCAGGGGCTGGAAACACCATATATTTT.

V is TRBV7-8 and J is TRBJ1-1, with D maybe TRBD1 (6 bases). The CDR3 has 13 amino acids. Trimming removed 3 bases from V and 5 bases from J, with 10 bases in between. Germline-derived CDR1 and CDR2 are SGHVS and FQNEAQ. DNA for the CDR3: TGTGCCAGCAGCTTCTGGGGACAAACTGAAGCTTTCTTT. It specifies CASSFWGQTEAFF.

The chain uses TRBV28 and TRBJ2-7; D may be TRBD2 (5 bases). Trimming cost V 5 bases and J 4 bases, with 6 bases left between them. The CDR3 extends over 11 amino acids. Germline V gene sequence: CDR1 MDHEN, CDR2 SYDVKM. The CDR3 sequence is CASSRLYEQYF. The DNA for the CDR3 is TGTGCCAGCAGTCGACTATACGAGCAGTACTTC.

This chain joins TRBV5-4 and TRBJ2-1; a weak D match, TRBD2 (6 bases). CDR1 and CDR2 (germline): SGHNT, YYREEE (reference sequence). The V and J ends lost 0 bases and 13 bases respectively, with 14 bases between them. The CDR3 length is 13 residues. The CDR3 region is CASSLATSDLQFF. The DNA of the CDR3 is TGTGCCAGCAGCTTGGCGACTAGTGACTTACAGTTCTTC.

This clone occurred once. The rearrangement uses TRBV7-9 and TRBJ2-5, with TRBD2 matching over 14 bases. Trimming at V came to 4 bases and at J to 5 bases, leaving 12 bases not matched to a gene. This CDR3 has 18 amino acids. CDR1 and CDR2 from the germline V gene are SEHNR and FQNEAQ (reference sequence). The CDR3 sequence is CASSSPTSGGARHETQYF. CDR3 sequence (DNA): TGTGCCAGCAGCTCCCCGACTAGCGGGGGGGCCCGCCATGAGACCCAGTACTTC.

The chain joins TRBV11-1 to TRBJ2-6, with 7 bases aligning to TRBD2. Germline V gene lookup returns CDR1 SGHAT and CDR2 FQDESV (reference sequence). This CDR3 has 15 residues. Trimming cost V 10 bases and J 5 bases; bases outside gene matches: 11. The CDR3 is CATEGGGPWANVLTF. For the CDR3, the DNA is TGTGCCACCGAAGGCGGGGGTCCCTGGGCCAACGTCCTGACTTTC.

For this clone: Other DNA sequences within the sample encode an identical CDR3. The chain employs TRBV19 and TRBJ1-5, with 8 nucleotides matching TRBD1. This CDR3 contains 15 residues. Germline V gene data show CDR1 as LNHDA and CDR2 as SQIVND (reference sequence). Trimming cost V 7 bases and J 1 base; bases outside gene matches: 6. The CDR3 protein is CASTPDRVSNQPQHF. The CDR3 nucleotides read TGTGCCAGTACCCCGGACAGGGTAAGCAATCAGCCCCAGCATTTT.

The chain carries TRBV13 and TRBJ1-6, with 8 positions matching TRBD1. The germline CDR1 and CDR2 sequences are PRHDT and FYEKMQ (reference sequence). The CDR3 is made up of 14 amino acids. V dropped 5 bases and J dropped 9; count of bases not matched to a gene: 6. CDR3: CASSLGQGGSPLHF. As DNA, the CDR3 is TGTGCCAGCAGCCTCGGACAGGGAGGTTCACCCCTCCACTTT.

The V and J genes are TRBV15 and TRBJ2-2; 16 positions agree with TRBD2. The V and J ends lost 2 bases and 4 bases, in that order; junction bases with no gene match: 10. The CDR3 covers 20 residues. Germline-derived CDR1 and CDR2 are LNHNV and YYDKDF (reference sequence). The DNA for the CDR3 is TGTGCCACCAGCAGAAACTTGGGACTAGCGGGAGGGCCTGGCACCGGGGAGCTGTTTTTT. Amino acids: CATSRNLGLAGGPGTGELFF.

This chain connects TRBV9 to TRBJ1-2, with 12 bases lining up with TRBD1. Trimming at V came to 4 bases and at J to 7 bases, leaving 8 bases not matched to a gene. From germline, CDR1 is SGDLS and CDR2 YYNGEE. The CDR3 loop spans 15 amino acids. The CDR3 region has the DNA TGTGCCAGCAGCCTCGAGGGACAGGGGGCCTCTGGCTACACCTTC. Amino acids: CASSLEGQGASGYTF.

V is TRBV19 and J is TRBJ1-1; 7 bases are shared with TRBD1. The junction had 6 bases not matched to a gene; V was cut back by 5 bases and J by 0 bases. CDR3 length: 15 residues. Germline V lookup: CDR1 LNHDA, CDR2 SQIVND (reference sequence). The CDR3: CASSLSGQMNTEAFF. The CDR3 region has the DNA TGTGCCAGTAGTCTGTCGGGACAGATGAACACTGAAGCTTTCTTT.